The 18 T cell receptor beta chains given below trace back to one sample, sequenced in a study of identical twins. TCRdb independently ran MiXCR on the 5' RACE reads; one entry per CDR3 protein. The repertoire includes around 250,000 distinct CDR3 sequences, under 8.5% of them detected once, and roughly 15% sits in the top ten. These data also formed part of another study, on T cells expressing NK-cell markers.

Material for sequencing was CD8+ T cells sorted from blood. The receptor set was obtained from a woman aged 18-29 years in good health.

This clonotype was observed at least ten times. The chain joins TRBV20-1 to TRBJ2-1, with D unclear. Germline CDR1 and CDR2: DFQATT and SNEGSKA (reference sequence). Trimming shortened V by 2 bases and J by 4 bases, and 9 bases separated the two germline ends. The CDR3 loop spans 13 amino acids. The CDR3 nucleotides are TGCAGTGCTAGAACCCAAGAATACAATGAGCAGTTCTTC. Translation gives CSARTQEYNEQFF.

CDR3 in amino acids: CASSLSPENTGELFF. CDR3 bases: TGTGCCAGCAGCTTATCCCCAGAGAACACCGGGGAGCTGTTTTTT. The chain links TRBV7-9 to TRBJ2-2, with D unresolved. Germline V gene sequence: CDR1 SEHNR, CDR2 FQNEAQ (reference sequence). Between the trimmed V and J ends, which lost 2 bases and 1 base, there was a span of 8 bases. The CDR3 is 15 residues long.

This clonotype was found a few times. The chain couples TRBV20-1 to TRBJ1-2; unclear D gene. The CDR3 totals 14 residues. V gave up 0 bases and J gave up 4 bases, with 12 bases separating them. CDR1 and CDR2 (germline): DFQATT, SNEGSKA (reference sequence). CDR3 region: CSARDGPRGYGYTF. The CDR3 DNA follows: TGCAGTGCTAGAGACGGGCCCAGAGGCTATGGCTACACCTTC.

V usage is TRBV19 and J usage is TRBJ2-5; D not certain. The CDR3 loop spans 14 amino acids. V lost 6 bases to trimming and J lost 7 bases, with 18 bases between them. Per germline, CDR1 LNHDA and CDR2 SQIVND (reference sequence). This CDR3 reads CASSPDQDRGTQYF. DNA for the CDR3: TGTGCCAGTAGCCCCGACCAGGATCGAGGGACCCAGTACTTC.

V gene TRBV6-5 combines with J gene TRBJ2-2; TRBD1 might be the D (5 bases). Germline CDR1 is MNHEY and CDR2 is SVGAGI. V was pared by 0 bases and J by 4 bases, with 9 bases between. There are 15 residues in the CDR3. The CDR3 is CASSYSGLGTGELFF. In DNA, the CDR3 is TGTGCCAGCAGTTACTCGGGGCTCGGCACCGGGGAGCTGTTTTTT.

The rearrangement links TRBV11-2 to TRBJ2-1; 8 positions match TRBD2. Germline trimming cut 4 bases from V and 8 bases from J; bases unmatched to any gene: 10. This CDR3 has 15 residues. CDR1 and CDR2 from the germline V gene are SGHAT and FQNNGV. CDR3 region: CASSSAGGRRDEQFF. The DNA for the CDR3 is TGTGCCAGCAGCTCCGCGGGGGGCCGTAGGGATGAGCAGTTCTTC.

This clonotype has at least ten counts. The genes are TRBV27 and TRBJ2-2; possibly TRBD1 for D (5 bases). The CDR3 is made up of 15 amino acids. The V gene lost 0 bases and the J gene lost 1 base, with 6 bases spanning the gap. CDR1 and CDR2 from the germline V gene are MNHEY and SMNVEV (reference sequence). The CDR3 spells CASSLSTGNTGELFF. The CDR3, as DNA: TGTGCCAGCAGTTTATCTACAGGGAACACCGGGGAGCTGTTTTTT.

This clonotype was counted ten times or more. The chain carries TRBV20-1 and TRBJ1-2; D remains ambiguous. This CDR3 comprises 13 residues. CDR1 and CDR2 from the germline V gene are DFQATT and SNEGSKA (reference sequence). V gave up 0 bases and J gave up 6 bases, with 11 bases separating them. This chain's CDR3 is CSARDSVGNGYTF. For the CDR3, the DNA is TGCAGTGCTAGAGATTCAGTGGGGAATGGCTACACCTTC.

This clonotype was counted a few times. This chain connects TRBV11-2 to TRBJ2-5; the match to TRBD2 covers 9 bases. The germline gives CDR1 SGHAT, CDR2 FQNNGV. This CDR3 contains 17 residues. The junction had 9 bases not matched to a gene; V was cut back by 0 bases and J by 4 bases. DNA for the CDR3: TGTGCCAGCAGCTTAGAAATAGGGACTAGCCGCCCAGAGACCCAGTACTTC. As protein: CASSLEIGTSRPETQYF.

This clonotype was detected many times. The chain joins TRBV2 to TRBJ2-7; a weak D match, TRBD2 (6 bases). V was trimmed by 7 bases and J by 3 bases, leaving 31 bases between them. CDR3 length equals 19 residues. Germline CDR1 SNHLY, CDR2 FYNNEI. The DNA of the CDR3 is TGTGCCAGCACCAGGGATAGGTCTCTAAGAAAAACGGACTACTACGAGCAGTACTTC. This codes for CASTRDRSLRKTDYYEQYF.

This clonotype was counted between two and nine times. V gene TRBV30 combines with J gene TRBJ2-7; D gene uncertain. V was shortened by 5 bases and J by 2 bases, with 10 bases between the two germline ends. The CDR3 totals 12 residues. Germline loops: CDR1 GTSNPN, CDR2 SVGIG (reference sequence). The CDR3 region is CAWGDDTYEQYF. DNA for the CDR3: TGTGCCTGGGGAGACGACACCTACGAGCAGTACTTC.

CDR3 sequence: CASSQGRSVNGFGEQFF. The CDR3 DNA reads TGCGCCAGCAGCCAAGGGCGCTCCGTAAACGGGTTTGGAGAGCAGTTCTTC. The chain combines TRBV4-1 with TRBJ2-1, with unresolved D. The CDR3 sequence is 17 residues long. V was pared by 1 base and J by 10 bases, with 23 bases between. The germline V gene has CDR1 MGHRA and CDR2 YSYEKL.

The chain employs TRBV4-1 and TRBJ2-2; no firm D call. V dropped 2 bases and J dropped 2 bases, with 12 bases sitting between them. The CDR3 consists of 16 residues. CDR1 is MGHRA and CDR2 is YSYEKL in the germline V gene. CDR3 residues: CASSQPVPINTGELFF. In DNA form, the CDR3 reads TGCGCCAGCAGCCAACCAGTGCCTATAAACACCGGGGAGCTGTTTTTT.

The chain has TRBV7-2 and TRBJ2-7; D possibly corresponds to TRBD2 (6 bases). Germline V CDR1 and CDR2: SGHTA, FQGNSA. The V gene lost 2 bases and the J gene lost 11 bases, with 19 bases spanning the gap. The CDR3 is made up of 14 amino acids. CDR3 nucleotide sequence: TGTGCCAGCAGCTTAATTTCGGGAGACCCGTTTAAGTACTTC. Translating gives CASSLISGDPFKYF.

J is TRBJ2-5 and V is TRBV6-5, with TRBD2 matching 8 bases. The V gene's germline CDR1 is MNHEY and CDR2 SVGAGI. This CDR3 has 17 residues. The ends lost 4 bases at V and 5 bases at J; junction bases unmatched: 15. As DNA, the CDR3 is TGTGCCAGCAGTTCGACTCGGGGGGGAGGAGACCCGGAGACCCAGTACTTC. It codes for CASSSTRGGGDPETQYF.

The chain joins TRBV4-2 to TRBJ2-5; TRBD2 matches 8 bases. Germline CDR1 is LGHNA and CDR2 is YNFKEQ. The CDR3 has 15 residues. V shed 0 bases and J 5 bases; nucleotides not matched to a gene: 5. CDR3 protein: CASSQERGVVETQYF. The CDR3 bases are TGTGCCAGCAGCCAAGAGCGGGGGGTGGTGGAGACCCAGTACTTC.

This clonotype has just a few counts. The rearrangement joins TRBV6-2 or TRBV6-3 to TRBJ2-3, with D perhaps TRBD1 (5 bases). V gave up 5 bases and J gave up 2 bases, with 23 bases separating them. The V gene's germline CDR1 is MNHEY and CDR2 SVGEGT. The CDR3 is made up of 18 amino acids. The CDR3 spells CASSLTKTENLITDTQYF. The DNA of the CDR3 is TGTGCCAGCAGTCTAACTAAGACAGAGAACCTCATCACAGATACGCAGTATTTT.

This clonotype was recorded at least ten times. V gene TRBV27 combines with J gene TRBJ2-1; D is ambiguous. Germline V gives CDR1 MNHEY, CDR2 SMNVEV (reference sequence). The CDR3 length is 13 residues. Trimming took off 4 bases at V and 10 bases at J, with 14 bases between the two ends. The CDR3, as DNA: TGTGCCAGCAGTTCCCCGGAGAGAACGGAGCAGTTCTTC. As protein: CASSSPERTEQFF.